This paragraph covers one T cell receptor (beta chain) sequence. The antigen is unknown. The sample is drawn from a study of early stage breast cancer tumors. Study observations and caveats: In about 90% of the 16 patients, blood comparison separated tumor from normal breast. Compared with adjacent normal breast, tumors showed about 2.5-fold denser, more clonal T cells.

Each sample had two DNA replicates, approximately 0.5 ug blood or 1.5 ug tissue. Sequencing was performed with immunoSEQ multiplex PCR; in TCRdb, only in-frame clones are kept and a portion is missing. Of 32,000 or so clones listed, 72% are singletons. This sequence originates from a person aged 50 to 59 with breast cancer. The sequenced sample was blood.

This CDR3 reads CASSLGTYEQYF. The CDR3 DNA reads as TGTGCCAGCAGCTTAGGGACCTACGAGCAGTACTTC. This sequence joins TRBV7-9 and TRBJ2-7; D remains unclear. The CDR3 has 12 residues. With 1 base removed from V and 2 bases from J, the gap between germline ends came to 3 bases. Germline V lookup: CDR1 SEHNR, CDR2 FQNEAQ (reference sequence).